This TCR beta chain was obtained from a study of T cells in Graves' hyperthyroidism and ophthalmopathy. Per the germline V gene, CDR1 is SGHTA and CDR2 is FQGNSA. Trimming removed 8 bases from V and 4 bases from J, with 16 bases in between. This CDR3 comprises 14 residues. There were TCR beta CDR3 regions amplified from RNA transcripts. With the HTBI primer set, the TCR CDR3 went through a first round of RT-PCR. TCRdb itself ran the multiplex PCR reads through MiXCR, one entry per CDR3 protein. The sample includes hundreds of thousands of distinct CDR3 sequences, around 15% of them seen just once. The TCR sequence derives from a woman aged 25 to 39 with Graves' hyperthyroidism. The chain uses TRBV7-2 and TRBJ2-3, with D possibly TRBD2 on 6 matching bases. Specimen: blood. CDR3 coding DNA: TGTGCCAGCCTCCCCCCGACGGGAGCAGATACGCAGTATTTT. This codes for CASLPPTGADTQYF.